The 9 T cell receptor beta chains presented below share a single source sample, sequenced in a study of blood T cells in healthy people across ages. A second roughly 7 to 11 cycle PCR used barcoded and J-beta primers. One entry per CDR3 protein, called by TCRdb with MiXCR from the 5' RACE reads. The sample shows just over 800,000 distinct CDR3 sequences, 62% of them seen only once. The sample was blood. The receptors here all came from a man under 40 in good health.

In its sample, this clonotype was seen a few times. The chain is built from TRBV7-6 and TRBJ1-1; D is unclear. V was trimmed by 2 bases and J by 1 base, leaving 11 bases between them. Germline assignment: CDR1 SGHVS and CDR2 FNYEAQ. The CDR3 covers 15 residues. The CDR3 DNA is TGTGCCAGCAGCTTAATGGCATGGGGGAACACTGAAGCTTTCTTT. Its translation: CASSLMAWGNTEAFF.

The chain combines TRBV11-2 with TRBJ2-4; D unclear. This CDR3 region has 15 residues. Germline V CDR1 and CDR2: SGHAT, FQNNGV. V lost 0 bases and J lost 1, with 7 bases in between. The CDR3 reads CASSLDISAKNIQYF. CDR3 coding DNA: TGTGCCAGCAGCTTAGACATATCGGCCAAAAACATTCAGTACTTC.

The gene calls are TRBV7-2 and TRBJ2-7, with 10 bases identical to TRBD1. V shed 3 bases and J 4 bases; nucleotides not matched to a gene: 6. This CDR3 has 15 amino acids. In germline, CDR1 is SGHTA, CDR2 FQGNSA. Here the CDR3 DNA reads TGTGCCAGCAGCTTCCGACAGGGGGCAGGATACGAGCAGTACTTC. Residues: CASSFRQGAGYEQYF.

This clonotype is a singleton in its sample. The rearrangement joins TRBV5-4 to TRBJ2-7; no reliable D call. This CDR3 is 13 amino acids long. The germline V and J ends were trimmed by 5 bases and 7 bases, with 16 bases remaining between them. CDR1 and CDR2 from the germline V gene are SGHNT and YYREEE (reference sequence). The CDR3 loop is CASSRASYNEQYF. CDR3 sequence (DNA): TGTGCCAGCAGTCGGGCGTCCTACAATGAGCAGTACTTC.

Remarks on this clonotype: The limits of the CDR3 on the DNA are not certain, so only TCRdb's listed CDR3 is given. The chain couples TRBV9 to TRBJ2-7; the table names TRBD2, a call not compared with the DNA. The CDR3 totals 20 residues, both ends included. The germline V gene encodes CDR1 SGDLS and CDR2 YYNGEE. The CDR3 loop is CASSVALGTSGGEIQETRYF.

The rearrangement uses TRBV7-6 and TRBJ1-1; the match to TRBD1 covers 9 bases. Germline V CDR1 and CDR2: SGHVS, FNYEAQ. V lost 5 bases to trimming and J lost 5 bases; unmatched junction nucleotides: 9. The CDR3 contains 15 residues. CDR3 sequence reads: CASSTRTGVGTEAFF. For the CDR3, the DNA is TGTGCCAGCAGCACGCGGACAGGGGTGGGAACTGAAGCTTTCTTT.

The CDR3 region is CASSRPGQEYGYTF. DNA of the CDR3: TGCGCCAGCAGCCGACCGGGACAGGAATATGGCTACACCTTC. The chain has TRBV4-1 and TRBJ1-2; 8 bases are a match to TRBD1. The CDR3 spans 14 residues. Germline CDR1 is MGHRA and CDR2 is YSYEKL. Trimming removed 4 bases from V and 5 bases from J; junction bases left unmatched: 6.

This clonotype showed up just a few times. The rearrangement links TRBV30 to TRBJ2-3, with a possible D match to TRBD2 (6 bases). Germline CDR1 GTSNPN, CDR2 SVGIG (reference sequence). Between the trimmed V and J ends, which lost 0 bases and 0 bases, there was a span of 13 bases. The length of the CDR3 is 16 residues. The CDR3 nucleotides read TGTGCCTGGAGTGTTGGTAGCGGCACTAGCACAGATACGCAGTATTTT. It translates to CAWSVGSGTSTDTQYF.

Only a few counts were recorded for this clonotype. The chain carries TRBV7-2 and TRBJ2-1; 9 nucleotides line up with TRBD2. The V gene's germline CDR1 is SGHTA and CDR2 FQGNSA. The V gene end was trimmed by 1 base and the J gene end by 10 bases; junction bases not matched to a gene: 11. This CDR3 has 16 residues. This chain's CDR3 is CASSLGAGGSIGEQFF. Written as DNA, the CDR3 is TGTGCCAGCAGCTTAGGAGCGGGGGGCTCCATAGGGGAGCAGTTCTTC.